A selection of T cell receptor beta chains follows, all from one sample in a study of T cell responses to AZD1222 COVID-19 vaccine. Clones were read by immunoSEQ multiplex PCR, and TCRdb kept only the in-frame ones, dropping some. The sample holds about 80,000 clones, 75% to 90% seen once. Sequencing used peripheral blood, obtained 28 days after the second AZD1222 dose. These receptors were obtained from an adult who received the AZD1222 COVID-19 vaccine. Both conserved end residues are trimmed from each CDR3. A D gene is named only where the DNA matches it firmly.

v_call d_call cdr3_aa
TRBV7-3 . ASSPSRGGETQY
TRBV28 . AIQGWGEKLF
TRBV29-1 . SVFRDGNTGELF
TRBV13 . ASSLGGTYEQY
TRBV5-1 . ASADRRAGGNEKLF
TRBV4-1 TRBD2 ASSQAVLRASGVNNEQF
TRBV11-2 . ASSFGELVEQY
TRBV25-1 TRBD1 ASSPRDREAF
TRBV10-3 . AISPGWQGYNSPLH
TRBV2 . ASSEVWRTNEKLF
TRBV28 TRBD1 ASSQLLRDSLSNQPQH
TRBV27 . ASRGLGSGNTIY
TRBV10-3 . AISEGDNSPLH
TRBV28 . ATPRVAGVSGELF
TRBV28 . ASSLWGETQY
TRBV5-1 TRBD1 ASSLEGAANEKLF
TRBV5-5 . ASSPYLRMNTEAF
TRBV5-5 . ASSLELYSNQPQH
TRBV4-2 . ASSQEAGIGGYT
TRBV10-2 . ASSESQGRNTEAF
TRBV19 . ASNKDYADTQY
TRBV15 . ATSRDKASEKLF
TRBV5-1 . ASSLNQPQH
TRBV6-5 . ASSYSGYGNTIY
TRBV5-6 TRBD1 ASSLGTGGDGNQPQH
TRBV28 . ASSLQGRVYHTEAF
TRBV6-5 . ASSYVVGGSNSPLH
TRBV5-1 . ASRQFDTDTQY
TRBV28 . ASSFLGEDNQPQH
TRBV4-2 TRBD1 ASGQGAYEQY
TRBV7-9 . ASSFGGNTEAF
TRBV5-6 . ASSLAGYNSPLH
TRBV7-9 . ASSQERQSTSGNTIY
TRBV7-9 . ASSTTSGANVLT
TRBV27 TRBD2 ASSSLTSGVTDTQY
TRBV20-1 . SASLGYSNQPQH
TRBV19 . ASSIATASNQPQH